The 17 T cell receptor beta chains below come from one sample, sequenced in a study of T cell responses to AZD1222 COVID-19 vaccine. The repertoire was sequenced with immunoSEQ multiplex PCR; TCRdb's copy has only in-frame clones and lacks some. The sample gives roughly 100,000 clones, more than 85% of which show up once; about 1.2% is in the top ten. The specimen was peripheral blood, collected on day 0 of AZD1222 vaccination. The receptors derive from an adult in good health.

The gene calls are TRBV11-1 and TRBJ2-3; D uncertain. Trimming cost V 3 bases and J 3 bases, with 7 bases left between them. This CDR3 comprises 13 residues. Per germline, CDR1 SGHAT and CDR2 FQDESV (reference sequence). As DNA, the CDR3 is TGTGCCAGCAGCTTGTTCAGAACAGATACGCAGTATTTT. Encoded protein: CASSLFRTDTQYF. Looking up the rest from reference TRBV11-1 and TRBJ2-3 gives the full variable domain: EAEVAQSPRYKITEKSQAVAFWCDPISGHATLYWYRQILGQGPELLVQFQDESVVDDSQLPKDRFSAERLKGVDSTLKIQPAELGDSAMYLCASSLFRTDTQYFGPGTRLTVL.

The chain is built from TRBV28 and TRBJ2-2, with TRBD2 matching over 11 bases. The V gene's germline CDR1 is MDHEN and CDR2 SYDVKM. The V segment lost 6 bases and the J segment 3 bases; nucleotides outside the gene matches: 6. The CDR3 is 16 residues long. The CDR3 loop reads CASSAGTSGYTGELFF. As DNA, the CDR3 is TGTGCCAGCAGCGCCGGGACTAGCGGATACACCGGGGAGCTGTTTTTT.

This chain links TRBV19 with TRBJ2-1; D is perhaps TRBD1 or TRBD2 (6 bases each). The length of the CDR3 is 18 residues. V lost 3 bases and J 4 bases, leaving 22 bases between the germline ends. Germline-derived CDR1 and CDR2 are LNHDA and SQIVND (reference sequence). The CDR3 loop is CASSIVGGPPSLYNEQFF. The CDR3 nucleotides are TGTGCCAGTAGTATCGTAGGGGGGCCCCCGTCTTTATACAATGAGCAGTTCTTC. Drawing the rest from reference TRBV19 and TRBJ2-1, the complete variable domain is DGGITQSPKYLFRKEGQNVTLSCEQNLNHDAMYWYRQDPGQGLRLIYYSQIVNDFQKGDIAEGYSVSREKKESFPLTVTSAQKNPTAFYLCASSIVGGPPSLYNEQFFGPGTRLTVL.

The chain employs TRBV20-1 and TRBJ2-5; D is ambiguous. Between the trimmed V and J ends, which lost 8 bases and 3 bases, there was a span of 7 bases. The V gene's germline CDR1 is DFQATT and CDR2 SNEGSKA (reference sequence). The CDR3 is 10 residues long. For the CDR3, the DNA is TGCAGTACCCAGGAAGAGACCCAGTACTTC. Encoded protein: CSTQEETQYF.

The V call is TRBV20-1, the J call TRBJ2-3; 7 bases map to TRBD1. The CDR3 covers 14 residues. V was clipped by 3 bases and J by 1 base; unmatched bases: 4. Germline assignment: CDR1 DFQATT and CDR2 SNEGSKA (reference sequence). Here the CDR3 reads CSASRQGGTDTQYF. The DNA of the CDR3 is TGCAGTGCTAGTAGACAGGGTGGCACAGATACGCAGTATTTT.

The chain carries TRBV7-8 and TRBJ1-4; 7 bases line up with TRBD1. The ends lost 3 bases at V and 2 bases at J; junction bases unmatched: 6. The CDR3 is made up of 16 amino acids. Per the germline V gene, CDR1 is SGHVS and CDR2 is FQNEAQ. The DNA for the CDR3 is TGTGCCAGCAGCTTGTTGACAGGGATCACTAATGAAAAACTGTTTTTT. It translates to CASSLLTGITNEKLFF.

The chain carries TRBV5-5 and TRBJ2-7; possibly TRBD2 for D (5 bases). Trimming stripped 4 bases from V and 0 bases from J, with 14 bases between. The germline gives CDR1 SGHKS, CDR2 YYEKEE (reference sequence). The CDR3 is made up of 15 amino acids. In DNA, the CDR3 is TGTGCCAGCAGCCGCCCCGGGGTAAGCTCCTACGAGCAGTACTTC. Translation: CASSRPGVSSYEQYF. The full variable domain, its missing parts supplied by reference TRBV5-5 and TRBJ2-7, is DAGVTQSPTHLIKTRGQQVTLRCSPISGHKSVSWYQQVLGQGPQFIFQYYEKEERGRGNFPDRFSARQFPNYSSELNVNALLLGDSALYLCASSRPGVSSYEQYFGPGTRLTVT.

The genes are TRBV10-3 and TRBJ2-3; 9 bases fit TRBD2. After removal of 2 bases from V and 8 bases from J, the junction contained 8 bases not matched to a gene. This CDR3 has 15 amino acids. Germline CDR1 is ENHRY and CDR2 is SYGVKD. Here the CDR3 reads CAISEVAGAPGTQYF. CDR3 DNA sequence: TGTGCCATCAGTGAGGTAGCGGGAGCCCCAGGTACGCAGTATTTT.

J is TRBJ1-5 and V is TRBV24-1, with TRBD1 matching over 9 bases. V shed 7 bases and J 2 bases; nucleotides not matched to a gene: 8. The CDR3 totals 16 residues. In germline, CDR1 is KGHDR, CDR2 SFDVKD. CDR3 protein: CATSASGTGRNQPQHF. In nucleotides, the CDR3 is TGTGCCACCAGCGCCTCCGGGACAGGGCGCAATCAGCCCCAGCATTTT.

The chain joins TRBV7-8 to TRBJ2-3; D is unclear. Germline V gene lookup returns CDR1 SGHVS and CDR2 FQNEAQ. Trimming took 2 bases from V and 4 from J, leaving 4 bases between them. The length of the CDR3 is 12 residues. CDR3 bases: TGTGCCAGCAGCTTACAGGCAGATACGCAGTATTTT. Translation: CASSLQADTQYF.

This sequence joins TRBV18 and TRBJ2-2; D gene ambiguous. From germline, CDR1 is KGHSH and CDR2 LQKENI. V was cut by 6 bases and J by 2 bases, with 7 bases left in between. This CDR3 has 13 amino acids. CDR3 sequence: CASSRINTGELFF. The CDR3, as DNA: TGTGCCAGCTCCAGGATAAACACCGGGGAGCTGTTTTTT.

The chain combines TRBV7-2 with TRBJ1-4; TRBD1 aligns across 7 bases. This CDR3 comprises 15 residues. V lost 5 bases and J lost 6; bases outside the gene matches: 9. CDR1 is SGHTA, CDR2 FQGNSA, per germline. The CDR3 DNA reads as TGTGCCAGCAGCGGCCGACAGGGAGAGGATGAAAAACTGTTTTTT. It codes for CASSGRQGEDEKLFF.

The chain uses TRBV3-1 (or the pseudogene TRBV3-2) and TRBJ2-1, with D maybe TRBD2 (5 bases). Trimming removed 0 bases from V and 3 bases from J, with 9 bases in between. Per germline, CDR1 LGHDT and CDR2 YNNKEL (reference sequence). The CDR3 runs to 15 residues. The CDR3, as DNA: TGTGCCAGCAGCCAAGATCTCGGGGTCTACAATGAGCAGTTCTTC. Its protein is CASSQDLGVYNEQFF.

The CDR3 protein is CSPSRLNTEAFF. Here the CDR3 DNA reads TGCAGCCCCTCAAGACTGAACACTGAAGCTTTCTTT. The rearrangement joins TRBV29-1 to TRBJ1-1; D is uncertain. CDR3 length: 12 amino acids. The V gene's germline CDR1 is SQVTM and CDR2 ANQGSEA. The V gene lost 8 bases and the J gene lost 0 bases, with 10 bases spanning the gap.

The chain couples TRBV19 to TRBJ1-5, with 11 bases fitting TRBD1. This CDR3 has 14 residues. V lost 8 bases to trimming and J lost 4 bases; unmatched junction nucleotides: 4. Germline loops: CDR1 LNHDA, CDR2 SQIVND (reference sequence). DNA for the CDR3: TGTGCCAGTTCCGGGACAGGGGGTAATCAGCCCCAGCATTTT. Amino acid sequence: CASSGTGGNQPQHF.

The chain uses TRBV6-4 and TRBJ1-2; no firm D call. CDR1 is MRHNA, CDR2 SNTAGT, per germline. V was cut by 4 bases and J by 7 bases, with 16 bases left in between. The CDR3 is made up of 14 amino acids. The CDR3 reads CASSASGSEGGYTF. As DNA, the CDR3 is TGTGCCAGCAGTGCGTCGGGGTCAGAAGGTGGCTACACCTTC.

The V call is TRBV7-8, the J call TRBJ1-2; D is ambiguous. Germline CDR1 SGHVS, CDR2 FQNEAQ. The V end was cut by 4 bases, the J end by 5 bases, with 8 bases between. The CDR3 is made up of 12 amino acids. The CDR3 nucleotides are TGTGCCAGCAGCTCGGACGGATATGGCTACACCTTC. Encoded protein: CASSSDGYGYTF.